This T cell receptor beta chain was found in a study of blood T cells in healthy people across ages (dated by TCRdb to between 2015 and 2017). Regarding the research as a whole: In model experiments, template switching captured about one uniquely barcoded TCR beta cDNA molecule for every two T cells. The study measured age-related changes in TCR beta repertoire diversity using deep sequencing normalized with unique cDNA molecular identifiers. Four age groups were formed from the donors: young (average around 15 years), middle-aged (around 39), aged (more than 55) and long-lived (more than 75). To avoid experimental bias, donors of different ages were randomly spread across the sequencing lanes. Using the same blood draw, the study looked at two additional independent replicas of 1 million unique cDNA reads for two donors, one aged 18 to 30 and the other aged 80 or older.

CDR1 is given as SGHTS and CDR2 as YDEGEE, both from the germline V gene. The CDR3 goes from the cysteine to the phenylalanine over 16 residues. The only DNA kept is the CDR3, 48 bases in frame from the first base. V is clipped by 4 bases and J by 0 bases, and the sequence between their germline boundaries is 14 bases long. The library came from 5' RACE. The listed sequencing device is Illumina HiSeq 2500. A second PCR of roughly 7 to 12 cycles was run with a J-beta primer mix and a sample-barcoded 5' primer. A unique molecular identifier was introduced onto each TCR beta cDNA molecule by a template-switch 5' adaptor carrying 12 random nucleotides. At least 2.5 million CDR3-containing paired-end reads were obtained from each sample. First-strand cDNA was synthesized from all RNA with the Mint cDNA synthesis kit, primed by a TRBC-specific oligonucleotide. Following uracil-DNA glycosylase treatment, all cDNA underwent a first 18-cycle PCR with the universal primers M1SS and BC2_uni_R. In the original analysis: Each sample was normalized by randomly selecting 1 million high-quality reads, each carrying a distinct molecular identifier. Instead of being binned into consensus sequences, reads that shared molecular identifiers were thrown out. CDR3 identification, clonotype clustering and error correction used MiTCR with a Q25 quality threshold and the strictest error-elimination algorithm. A nonparametric unseen species model with Euler transformation was used to estimate lower-bound total TCR beta diversity. Starting from the raw public reads, TCRdb applied fastp trimming at Q25, assembled clones with MiXCR and retained in-frame beta chains. One record per CDR3 amino acid sequence lists the most common genes and DNA. The V and J calls follow TCRdb's processing rather than the paper's. The sample data list 600,000 to 800,000 distinct CDR3 sequences, and about 21% of these were observed just once. The top ten constitute 3% to 4% of the sample.

The 39 donors, aged roughly 6 to 100 years, were systemically healthy Caucasian individuals from Russia. Each donor gave around 9 milliliters of peripheral blood, collected into EDTA-treated Vacutainer tubes. Ficoll-Paque density-gradient centrifugation was used to isolate PBMCs, with at least 7 million per sample. Total RNA, at least 6 micrograms per sample, was extracted from PBMCs with Trizol reagent. Naive CD45RAhigh/CD27high T cell percentages were measured by flow cytometry on a PBMC aliquot from every donor. This clonotype was counted between two and nine times. Its recognized antigen is unknown. Within one base of it there is no much larger clone, and no base qualities were kept. The full study reports these points: The percentage of naive T cells measured by flow cytometry correlated strongly with observed TCR beta diversity. Estimates of total diversity from one million sequenced T cells were regarded as lower bounds and underestimates. Observed TCR beta diversity per million T cells fell roughly linearly with age, and a significant reduction was already apparent by age around 40. The long-lived group showed more naive CD4+ T cells, fewer expanded clones and increased TCR diversity than the aged group, suggesting age selection. Donor CMV infection status was unknown, potentially confounding age-related changes in expanded clonotypes. Because profiling used bulk unsorted PBMCs, naive and antigen-experienced compartments could not be compared conclusively.

The rearranged segments are TRBV5-8 and TRBJ2-1; the D region possibly corresponds to TRBD1 (6 bases align). The sample was blood. This sequence was found in a man aged 65 to 79 in good health. The nucleotides read TGTGCCAGCAGCATAGACAGGCCTCTCTCCTACAATGAGCAGTTCTTC. This yields the protein CASSIDRPLSYNEQFF.